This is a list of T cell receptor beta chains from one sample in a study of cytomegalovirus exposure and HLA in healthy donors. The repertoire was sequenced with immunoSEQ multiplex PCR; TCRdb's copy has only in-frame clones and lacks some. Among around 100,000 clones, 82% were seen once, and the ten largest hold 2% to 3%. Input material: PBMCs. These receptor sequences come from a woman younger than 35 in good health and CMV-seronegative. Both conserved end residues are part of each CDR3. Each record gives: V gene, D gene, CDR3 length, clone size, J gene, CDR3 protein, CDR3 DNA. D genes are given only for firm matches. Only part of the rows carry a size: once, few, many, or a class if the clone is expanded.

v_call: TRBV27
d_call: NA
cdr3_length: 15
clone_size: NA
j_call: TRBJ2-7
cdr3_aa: CASTLRWGLSNEQYF
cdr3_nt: TGTGCCAGCACTCTGAGGTGGGGACTTAGCAACGAGCAGTACTTC

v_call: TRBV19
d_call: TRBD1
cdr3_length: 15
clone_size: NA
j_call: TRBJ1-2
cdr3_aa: CASSRWDSKGDGYTF
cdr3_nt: TGTGCCAGTAGTCGCTGGGACAGCAAAGGGGATGGCTACACCTTC

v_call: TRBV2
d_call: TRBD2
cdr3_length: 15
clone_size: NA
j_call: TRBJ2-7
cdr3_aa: CASRGLARRGSEQYF
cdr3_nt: TGTGCCAGCAGAGGACTGGCCAGGCGGGGGAGCGAGCAGTACTTC

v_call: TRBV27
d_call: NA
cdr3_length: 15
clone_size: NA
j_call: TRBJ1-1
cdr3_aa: CASSMGAGRNTEAFF
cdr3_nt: TGTGCCAGCAGTATGGGGGCTGGGAGGAACACTGAAGCTTTCTTT

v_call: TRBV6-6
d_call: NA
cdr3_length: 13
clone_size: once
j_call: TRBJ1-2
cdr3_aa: CASSTTRGYGYTF
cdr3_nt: TGTGCCAGCAGTACTACTAGAGGGTATGGCTACACCTTC

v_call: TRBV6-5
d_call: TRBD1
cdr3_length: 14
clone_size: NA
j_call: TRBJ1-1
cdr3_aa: CASITQGGNTEAFF
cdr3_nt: TGTGCCAGCATCACACAGGGGGGGAACACTGAAGCTTTCTTT

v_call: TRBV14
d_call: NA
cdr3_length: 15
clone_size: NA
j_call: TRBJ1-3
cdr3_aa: CASSQDQISGNTIYF
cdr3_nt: TGTGCCAGCAGCCAAGATCAAATCTCTGGAAACACCATATATTTT

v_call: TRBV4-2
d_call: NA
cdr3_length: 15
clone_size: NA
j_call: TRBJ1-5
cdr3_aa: CASSQDSNSNQPQHF
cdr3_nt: TGTGCCAGCAGCCAAGACAGTAATAGCAATCAGCCCCAGCATTTT

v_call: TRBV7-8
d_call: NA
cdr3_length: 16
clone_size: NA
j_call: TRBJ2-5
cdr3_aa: CASSLAQGRRQETQYF
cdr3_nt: TGTGCCAGCAGCTTAGCTCAGGGCAGGAGACAAGAGACCCAGTACTTC

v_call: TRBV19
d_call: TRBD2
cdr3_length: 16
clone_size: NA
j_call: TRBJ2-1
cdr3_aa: CASSFLLAGGPYEQFF
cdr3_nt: TGTGCCAGTAGTTTTCTACTAGCGGGAGGGCCCTATGAGCAGTTCTTC

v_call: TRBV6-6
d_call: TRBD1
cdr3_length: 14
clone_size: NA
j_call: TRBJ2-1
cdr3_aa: CASSYSGQGNEQFF
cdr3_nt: TGTGCCAGCAGTTACTCGGGACAGGGGAATGAGCAGTTCTTC

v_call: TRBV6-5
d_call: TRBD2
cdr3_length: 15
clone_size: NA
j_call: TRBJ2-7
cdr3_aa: CASRDSGRSPYEQYF
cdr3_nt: TGTGCCAGCAGGGATAGCGGGAGATCCCCCTACGAGCAGTACTTC

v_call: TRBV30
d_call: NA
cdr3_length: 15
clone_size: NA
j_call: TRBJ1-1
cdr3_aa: CAWSVRGGIGTEAFF
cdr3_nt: TGTGCCTGGAGTGTACGGGGAGGCATCGGCACTGAAGCTTTCTTT

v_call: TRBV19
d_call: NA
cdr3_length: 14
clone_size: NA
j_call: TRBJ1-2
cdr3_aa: CASSIETGNYGYTF
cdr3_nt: TGTGCCAGTAGTATAGAAACAGGCAACTATGGCTACACCTTC

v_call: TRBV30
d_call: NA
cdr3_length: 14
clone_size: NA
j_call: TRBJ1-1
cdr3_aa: CAWSPEQVPTEAFF
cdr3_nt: TGTGCCTGGAGTCCGGAACAGGTCCCCACTGAAGCTTTCTTT

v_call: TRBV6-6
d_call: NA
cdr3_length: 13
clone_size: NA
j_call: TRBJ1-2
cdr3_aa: CASSPRDIYGYTF
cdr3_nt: TGTGCCAGCAGTCCCCGGGACATCTATGGCTACACCTTC

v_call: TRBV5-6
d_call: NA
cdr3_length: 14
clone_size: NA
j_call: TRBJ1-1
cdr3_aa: CASSIRTENTEAFF
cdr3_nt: TGTGCCAGCAGCATACGGACAGAGAACACTGAAGCTTTCTTT

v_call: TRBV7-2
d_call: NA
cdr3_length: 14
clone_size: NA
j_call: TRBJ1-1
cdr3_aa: CASSLLQTQSEAFF
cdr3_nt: TGTGCCAGCAGCCTCCTTCAGACACAGTCTGAAGCTTTCTTT

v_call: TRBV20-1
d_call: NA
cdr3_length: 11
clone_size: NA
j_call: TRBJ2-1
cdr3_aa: CSAWPNNEQFF
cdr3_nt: TGCAGTGCTTGGCCAAACAATGAGCAGTTCTTC

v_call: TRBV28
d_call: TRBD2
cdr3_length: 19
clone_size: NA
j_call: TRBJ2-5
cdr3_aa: CASSSRAAGLAMNLKTQYF
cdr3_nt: TGTGCCAGCAGTTCCCGGGCGGCCGGACTAGCGATGAATCTAAAGACCCAGTACTTC

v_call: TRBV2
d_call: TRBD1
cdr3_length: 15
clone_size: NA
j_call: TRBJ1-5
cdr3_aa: CASRGTGDSNQPQHF
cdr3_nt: TGTGCCAGCAGAGGGACAGGAGATAGCAATCAGCCCCAGCATTTT

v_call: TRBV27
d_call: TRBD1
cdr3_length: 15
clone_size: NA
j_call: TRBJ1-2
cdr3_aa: CASRTYTGDSWGYTF
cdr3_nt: TGTGCCAGCAGAACCTACACAGGGGATTCGTGGGGCTACACCTTC

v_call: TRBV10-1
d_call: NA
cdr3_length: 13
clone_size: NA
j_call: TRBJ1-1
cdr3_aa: CASRSRSNTEDFF
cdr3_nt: TGCGCCAGCAGATCCAGGTCGAACACTGAAGATTTCTTT

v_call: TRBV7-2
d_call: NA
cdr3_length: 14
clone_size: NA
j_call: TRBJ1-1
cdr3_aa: CASSLAREDTEAFF
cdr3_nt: TGTGCCAGCAGCTTGGCTCGGGAGGACACTGAAGCTTTCTTT

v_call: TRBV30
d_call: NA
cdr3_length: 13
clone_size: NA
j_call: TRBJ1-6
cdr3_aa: CAWSVQDNSPLHF
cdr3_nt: TGTGCCTGGAGTGTGCAGGATAATTCACCCCTCCACTTT

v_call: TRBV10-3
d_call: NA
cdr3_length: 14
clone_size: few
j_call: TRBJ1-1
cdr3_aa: CAISEQGKNTEAFF
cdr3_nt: TGTGCCATCAGTGAGCAGGGTAAGAACACTGAAGCTTTCTTT

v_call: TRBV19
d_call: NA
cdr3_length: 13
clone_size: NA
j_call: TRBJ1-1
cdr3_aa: CASSRGSNTEAFF
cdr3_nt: TGTGCCAGTAGTCGGGGGTCGAACACTGAAGCTTTCTTT

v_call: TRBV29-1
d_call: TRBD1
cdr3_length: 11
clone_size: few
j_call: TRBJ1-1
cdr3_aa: CSVGGGAEAFF
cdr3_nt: TGCAGCGTTGGAGGGGGCGCTGAAGCTTTCTTT

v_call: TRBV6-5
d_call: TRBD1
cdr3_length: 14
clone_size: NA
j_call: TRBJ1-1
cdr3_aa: CASSLQGVNTEAFF
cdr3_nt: TGTGCCAGCAGCCTCCAGGGGGTAAACACTGAAGCTTTCTTT

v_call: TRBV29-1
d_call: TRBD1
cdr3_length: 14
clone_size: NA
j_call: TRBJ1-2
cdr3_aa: CSVLPLTGGYGYTF
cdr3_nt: TGCAGCGTTCTCCCTTTGACAGGGGGCTATGGCTACACCTTC

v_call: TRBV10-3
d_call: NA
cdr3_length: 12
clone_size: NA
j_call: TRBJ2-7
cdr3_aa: CAISALQGEQYF
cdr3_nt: TGTGCCATCAGTGCTCTACAGGGCGAGCAGTACTTC

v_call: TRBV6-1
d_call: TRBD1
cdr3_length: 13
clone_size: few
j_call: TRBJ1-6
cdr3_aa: CASRLDRESPLHF
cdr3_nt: TGTGCCAGCAGGTTGGACAGGGAATCACCCCTCCACTTT

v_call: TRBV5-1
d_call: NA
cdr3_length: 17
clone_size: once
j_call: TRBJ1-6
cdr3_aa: CASSLEPGSSYNSPLHF
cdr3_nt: TGCGCCAGCAGCTTGGAGCCGGGGAGCTCCTATAATTCACCCCTCCACTTT

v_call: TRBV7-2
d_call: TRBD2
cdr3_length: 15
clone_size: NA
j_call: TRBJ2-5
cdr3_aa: CASSWPGGGQETQYF
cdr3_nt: TGTGCCAGCAGCTGGCCCGGCGGGGGCCAAGAGACCCAGTACTTC

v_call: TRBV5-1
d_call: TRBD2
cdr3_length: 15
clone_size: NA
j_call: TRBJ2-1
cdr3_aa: CASSVTSGVDNEQFF
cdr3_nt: TGCGCCAGCAGCGTGACTAGCGGGGTGGACAATGAGCAGTTCTTC

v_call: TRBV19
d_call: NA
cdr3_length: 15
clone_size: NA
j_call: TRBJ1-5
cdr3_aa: CATNWAIHSNQPQHF
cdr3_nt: TGTGCCACCAACTGGGCCATTCATAGCAATCAGCCCCAGCATTTT

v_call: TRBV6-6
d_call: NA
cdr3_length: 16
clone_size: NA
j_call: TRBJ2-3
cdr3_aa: CASSPYSGSDTDTQYF
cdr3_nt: TGTGCCAGCAGTCCCTACAGCGGGTCCGACACAGATACGCAGTATTTT

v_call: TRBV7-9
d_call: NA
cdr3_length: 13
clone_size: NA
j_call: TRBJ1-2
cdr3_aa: CASSSAGAGGYTF
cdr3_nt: TGTGCCAGCAGCTCGGCGGGGGCGGGGGGCTACACCTTC

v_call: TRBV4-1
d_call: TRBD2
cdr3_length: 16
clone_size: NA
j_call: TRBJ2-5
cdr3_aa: CASSPTTSGRKETQYF
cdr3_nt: TGCGCCAGCAGCCCAACGACTAGCGGGAGGAAAGAGACCCAGTACTTC

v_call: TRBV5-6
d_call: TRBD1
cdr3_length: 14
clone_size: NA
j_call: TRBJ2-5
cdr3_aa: CASSRTGVEETQYF
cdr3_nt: TGTGCCAGCAGCCGAACAGGGGTAGAAGAGACCCAGTACTTC

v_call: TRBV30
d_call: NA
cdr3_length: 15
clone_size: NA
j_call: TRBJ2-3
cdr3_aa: CAWSEGGADPHTQYF
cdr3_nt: TGTGCCTGGAGCGAGGGGGGGGCCGACCCCCATACGCAGTATTTT

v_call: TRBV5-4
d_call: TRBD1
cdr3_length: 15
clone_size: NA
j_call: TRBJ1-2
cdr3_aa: CASSLEAGGFYGYTF
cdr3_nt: TGTGCCAGCAGCTTGGAGGCAGGGGGCTTTTATGGCTACACCTTC

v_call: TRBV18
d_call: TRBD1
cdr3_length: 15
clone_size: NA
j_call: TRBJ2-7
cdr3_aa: CASSPPQGQGYEQYF
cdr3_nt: TGTGCCAGCTCACCTCCCCAGGGACAGGGCTACGAGCAGTACTTC

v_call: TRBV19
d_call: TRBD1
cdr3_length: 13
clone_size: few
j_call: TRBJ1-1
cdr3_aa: CASYRGWNTEAFF
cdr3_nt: TGTGCCAGTTACAGGGGTTGGAACACTGAAGCTTTCTTT

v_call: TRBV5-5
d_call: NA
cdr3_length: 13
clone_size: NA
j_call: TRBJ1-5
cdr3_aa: CASSLAPEGPQHF
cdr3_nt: TGTGCCAGCAGCTTGGCCCCGGAGGGGCCCCAGCATTTT

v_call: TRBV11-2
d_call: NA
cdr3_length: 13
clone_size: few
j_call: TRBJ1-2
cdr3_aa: CASSHRAAYGYTF
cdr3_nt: TGTGCCAGCAGCCACAGGGCTGCCTATGGCTACACCTTC

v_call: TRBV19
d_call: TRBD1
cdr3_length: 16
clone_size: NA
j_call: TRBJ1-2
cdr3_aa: CASSIQRGLKGYGYTF
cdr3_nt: TGTGCCAGTAGTATACAGAGGGGGCTGAAGGGCTATGGCTACACCTTC

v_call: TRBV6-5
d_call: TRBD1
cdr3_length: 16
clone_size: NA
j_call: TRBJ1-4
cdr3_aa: CASSYTQQGASEKLFF
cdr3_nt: TGTGCCAGCAGTTACACCCAACAGGGGGCGAGTGAAAAACTGTTTTTT

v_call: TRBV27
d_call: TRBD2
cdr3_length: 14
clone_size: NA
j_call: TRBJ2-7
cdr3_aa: CASSLGTSGYEQYF
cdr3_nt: TGTGCCAGCAGTTTAGGGACTAGCGGCTACGAGCAGTACTTC

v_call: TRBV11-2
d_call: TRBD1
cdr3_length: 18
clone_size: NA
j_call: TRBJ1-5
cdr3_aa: CASSPGTGNFLSNQPQHF
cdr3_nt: TGTGCCAGCAGCCCAGGGACAGGAAACTTTCTTAGCAATCAGCCCCAGCATTTT

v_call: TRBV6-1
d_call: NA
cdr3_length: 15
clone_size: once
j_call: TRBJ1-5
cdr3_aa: CASTSGHYSNQPQHF
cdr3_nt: TGTGCCAGCACTTCGGGACATTATAGCAATCAGCCCCAGCATTTT

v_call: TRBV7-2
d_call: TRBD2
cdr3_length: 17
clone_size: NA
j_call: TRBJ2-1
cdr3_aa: CASSQTSGGAWRNEQFF
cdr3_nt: TGTGCCAGCAGCCAAACTAGCGGGGGGGCCTGGAGAAATGAGCAGTTCTTC

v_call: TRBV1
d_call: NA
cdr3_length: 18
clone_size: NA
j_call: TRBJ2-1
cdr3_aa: CTSRRRPRGLSSYNEQFF
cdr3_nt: TGCACCAGCAGACGAAGACCCCGCGGACTGAGCTCCTACAATGAGCAGTTCTTC